This T cell receptor (beta chain) was retrieved from a study of blood T cells in healthy people across ages. This CDR3 is 14 amino acids long. The germline gives CDR1 DFQATT, CDR2 SNEGSKA (reference sequence). J gave up 3 bases and V 6 bases, and 10 bases lay outside the gene matches. This clonotype was found a few times. Peripheral blood, roughly 9.3 milliliters per donor, was collected. A second PCR, run for about 6 to 11 cycles, used a sample-barcoded 5' primer plus a J-beta primer mix. Each TCR beta cDNA got a 12-nucleotide random molecular identifier. TCRdb independently ran MiXCR on the 5' RACE reads; one entry per CDR3 protein. This sample has 1.4 million to 1.5 million distinct CDR3 sequences, with approximately 40% found just once.

This TCR was recovered from a woman under 30 in good health. The specimen sequenced was blood. V and J are TRBV20-1 and TRBJ1-2; 7 bases line up with TRBD1. As DNA, the CDR3 is TGCAGTGCCCCCCGGGCCAGGGGGGACTATGGCTACACCTTC. As protein: CSAPRARGDYGYTF.